The 2 T cell receptor beta chains below come from one sample, sequenced in a study of blood T cell repertoires in COVID-19. Here immunoSEQ multiplex PCR was the method, and the copy in TCRdb shows in-frame clones only, minus some. The repertoire includes a few hundred thousand clones, around 90% of them detected once, and approximately 6.5% sits in the top ten. Sample: peripheral blood. Source of these receptors: a man aged 18 to 30 who had recovered from COVID-19.

The J gene is TRBJ2-5, the V gene TRBV9; TRBD2 might be the D (6 bases). The CDR3 length is 15 residues. V was clipped by 1 base and J by 0 bases, with 10 bases between them. Germline CDR1 and CDR2: SGDLS and YYNGEE. In DNA form, the CDR3 reads TGTGCCAGCAGCGTACAGGCGGGGAACCAAGAGACCCAGTACTTC. It is translated as CASSVQAGNQETQYF. Complete variable domain (other parts from reference TRBV9 and TRBJ2-5): DSGVTQTPKHLITATGQRVTLRCSPRSGDLSVYWYQQSLDQGLQFLIQYYNGEERAKGNILERFSAQQFPDLHSELNLSSLELGDSALYFCASSVQAGNQETQYFGPGTRLLVL.

The chain employs TRBV7-9 and TRBJ1-1; D ambiguous. This CDR3 is 14 amino acids long. V was cut by 0 bases and J by 1 base, with 6 bases left in between. Germline CDR1 and CDR2: SEHNR and FQNEAQ (reference sequence). CDR3 in amino acids: CASSLAVGNTEAFF. Written as DNA, the CDR3 is TGTGCCAGCAGCTTAGCCGTCGGGAACACTGAAGCTTTCTTT.